Listed here are 8 T cell receptor beta chains from one sample, sequenced in a study of regulatory T cells in long-lasting Graves disease. The time point is: newly diagnosed GD, antithyroid drugs for less than 3 months. Preparation of the TCR library used RNA extracted from PBMCs. Relying on iRepertoire HTBI primers and Arm-PCR of CDR3 regions, the team built TCR beta libraries. Using its own MiXCR run on the multiplex PCR reads, TCRdb lists one record per CDR3 protein. The sample contains more than 400,000 distinct CDR3 sequences, about 16% of which appear only once. Another study also made use of these data, one on T cells in Graves' hyperthyroidism and ophthalmopathy.

The sample consisted of peripheral blood mononuclear cells (PBMCs), taken at new diagnosis, from a patient treated with antithyroid drugs. These receptors came from a man in his forties with Graves disease.

This chain uses TRBV28 with TRBJ2-7; D assignment may be TRBD1 or TRBD2 (5 bases each). The germline V gene has CDR1 MDHEN and CDR2 SYDVKM. Trimming stripped 6 bases from V and 2 bases from J, with 14 bases between. This CDR3 contains 14 residues. The CDR3 DNA reads TGTGCCAGCAGCCCAGAGGTGGGGGCCTACGAGCAGTACTTC. Encoded protein: CASSPEVGAYEQYF.

The chain joins TRBV7-9 to TRBJ2-7; possibly TRBD2 for D (6 bases). Per the germline V gene, CDR1 is SEHNR and CDR2 is FQNEAQ (reference sequence). CDR3 length: 13 amino acids. V was shortened by 3 bases and J by 4 bases, with 10 bases between the two germline ends. The CDR3 loop reads CASSLGGWYEQYF. CDR3 in DNA: TGTGCCAGCAGCTTGGGGGGTTGGTACGAGCAGTACTTC.

This chain uses TRBV5-1 with TRBJ2-7; 9 positions match TRBD2. The CDR3 is 16 amino acids. Germline trimming cut 2 bases from V and 3 bases from J; bases unmatched to any gene: 9. Germline CDR1 reads SGHRS; CDR2 reads YFSETQ. The CDR3 DNA follows: TGCGCCAGCAGCTTAGTTGCGGGAGGGCTTGGCTACGAGCAGTACTTC. Translated: CASSLVAGGLGYEQYF.

This chain connects TRBV18 to TRBJ2-7; 13 positions agree with TRBD2. The CDR3 is made up of 16 amino acids. Germline lookup yields CDR1 KGHSH and CDR2 LQKENI. V trimming: 4 bases; J trimming: 7 bases; junction bases outside the gene matches: 10. CDR3 amino acids: CASSLRPGTSGVEQYF. The CDR3 DNA sequence: TGTGCCAGCTCACTGCGACCCGGGACTAGCGGGGTTGAGCAGTACTTC.

Many counts were recorded for this clonotype. The gene calls are TRBV28 and TRBJ2-7; no reliable D call. The germline gives CDR1 MDHEN, CDR2 SYDVKM. The V end was cut by 5 bases, the J end by 3 bases, with 11 bases between. The CDR3 extends over 13 amino acids. The DNA of the CDR3 is TGTGCCAGCAGTCTAGGTAGCCACTACGAGCAGTACTTC. Protein: CASSLGSHYEQYF.

The rearrangement uses TRBV5-4 and TRBJ2-1; unclear D gene. Germline CDR1 and CDR2: SGHNT and YYREEE (reference sequence). The V and J ends lost 2 bases and 5 bases respectively, with 11 bases between them. CDR3 length: 14 amino acids. CDR3: CASSLTRLDNEQFF. CDR3 DNA sequence: TGTGCCAGCAGCTTAACCAGGTTGGACAATGAGCAGTTCTTC.

Notes on this clonotype: With only one base between it and a far larger clone, this is likely a read error. The chain joins TRBV7-2 to TRBJ2-5, with 10 bases identical to TRBD2. The DNA end lines up better with TRBJ2-1; the J call may be wrong. Germline CDR1 and CDR2: SGHTA and FQGNSA. The CDR3 consists of 15 residues. The CDR3 coding sequence is TGTGCCAGCAGTCTACTAGCGGGGAGTCTCAATGAGCAGTTCTTC. Its protein is CASSLLAGSLNEQFF.

With regard to this clonotype: Since a much larger clone is just one base distant, this may be a read error. This chain connects TRBV5-1 to TRBJ2-7, with 10 bases fitting TRBD2. The germline V gene has CDR1 SGHRS and CDR2 YFSETQ. The CDR3 length is 17 residues. V shed 0 bases, J shed 7 bases, and the junction held 13 bases outside the gene matches. CDR3 sequence reads: CASSLEPSGRAGDEQYF. In nucleotides, the CDR3 is TGCGCCAGCAGCTTGGAACCCAGCGGGAGGGCAGGCGATGAGCAGTACTTC.